The next 27 T cell receptor beta chains were all read from a single sample in a study of OX40 agonist ivuxolimab in advanced cancers. TCRdb's copy holds only in-frame clones and misses some; the assay was immunoSEQ multiplex PCR. The table records more than 35,000 clones, 80% to 90% of them present only once. Sequences were derived from CD4+ or CD8+ T cells sorted from blood, sampled in a trial of the OX40 agonist ivuxolimab. All receptors come from an adult with an advanced solid tumor such as melanoma, head and neck, liver or kidney cancer.

This rearrangement joins TRBV27 to TRBJ1-3; 8 bases line up with TRBD1. Germline CDR1 is MNHEY and CDR2 is SMNVEV (reference sequence). This CDR3 comprises 14 residues. The ends lost 3 bases at V and 4 bases at J; junction bases unmatched: 2. In nucleotides, the CDR3 is TGTGCCAGCAGTTTGACAGGGGCCGGAAACACCATATATTTT. Protein: CASSLTGAGNTIYF.

J is TRBJ2-1 and V is TRBV4-3; 8 bases match TRBD1. In germline, CDR1 is LGHNA, CDR2 YSLEER. The CDR3 covers 17 residues. J lost 0 bases, V lost 2 bases, and 6 bases had no gene match. The chain's CDR3 is CASSQYQGASSYNEQFF. CDR3 bases: TGCGCCAGCAGCCAATACCAGGGGGCGAGCTCCTACAATGAGCAGTTCTTC.

J is TRBJ1-2 and V is TRBV6-1; TRBD1 matches at 11 bases. This CDR3 spans 14 amino acids. V trimming: 2 bases; J trimming: 7 bases; junction bases outside the gene matches: 3. Germline lookup yields CDR1 MNHNS and CDR2 SASEGT. This CDR3 reads CASSEWGTGGGYTF. Here the CDR3 DNA reads TGTGCCAGCAGTGAATGGGGGACAGGGGGTGGCTACACCTTC.

The chain couples TRBV6-5 to TRBJ2-7; TRBD1 might be the D (5 bases). The CDR3 contains 14 residues. V was shortened by 0 bases and J by 2 bases, with 8 bases between the two germline ends. The germline V gene has CDR1 MNHEY and CDR2 SVGAGI. CDR3 nucleotides: TGTGCCAGCAGTTACTCGGGGCCAACCTACGAGCAGTACTTC. Its translation is CASSYSGPTYEQYF.

The rearrangement links TRBV27 to TRBJ1-2; no clear D. V was shortened by 7 bases and J by 4 bases, with 19 bases between the two germline ends. The CDR3 extends over 15 amino acids. Looked up from germline, CDR1 is MNHEY and CDR2 is SMNVEV (reference sequence). The DNA for the CDR3 is TGTGCCAGCAAGAACGGTGACTTGCCGTTCTATGGCTACACCTTC. It is translated as CASKNGDLPFYGYTF.

This clone was counted once. The V gene is TRBV6-1, the J gene TRBJ2-3; D possibly corresponds to TRBD2 (5 bases). Germline CDR1 and CDR2: MNHNS and SASEGT. There are 15 residues in the CDR3. Trimming stripped 3 bases from V and 0 bases from J, with 10 bases between. DNA for the CDR3: TGTGCCAGCAGTGACGCTAGCCTGAGCACAGATACGCAGTATTTT. Protein: CASSDASLSTDTQYF.

The rearrangement links TRBV27 to TRBJ2-7; no clear D. This CDR3 region has 11 residues. V shed 5 bases and J shed 3 bases, with 5 bases lying between them. In germline, CDR1 is MNHEY, CDR2 SMNVEV (reference sequence). The DNA of the CDR3 is TGTGCCAGCAGTGGGGACTACGAGCAGTACTTC. Translating gives CASSGDYEQYF.

The chain recombines TRBV4-3 with TRBJ2-2; 10 nucleotides align to TRBD1. The junction had 9 bases not matched to a gene; V was cut back by 0 bases and J by 8 bases. This CDR3 is built from 17 residues. The germline CDR1 and CDR2 sequences are LGHNA and YSLEER. CDR3 sequence reads: CASSQESWDRGPGELFF. For the CDR3, the DNA is TGCGCCAGCAGCCAAGAATCGTGGGACAGGGGACCGGGGGAGCTGTTTTTT.

The chain carries TRBV4-3 and TRBJ2-7, with 10 nucleotides matching TRBD1. CDR1 is LGHNA and CDR2 is YSLEER in the germline V gene. J lost 1 base, V lost 1 base, and 1 base had no gene match. The CDR3 has 15 residues. The DNA for the CDR3 is TGCGCCAGCAGCCAAGGACAGGGGGCTTCCTACGAGCAGTACTTC. Protein product: CASSQGQGASYEQYF.

In this sample, this clone turned up a few times. The V gene is TRBV27, the J gene TRBJ2-2; TRBD1 might be the D (5 bases). Germline CDR1 is MNHEY and CDR2 is SMNVEV (reference sequence). Trimming removed 5 bases at V and 0 bases at J, with 7 bases between. The CDR3 runs 14 residues. The CDR3 region is CASSGATNTGELFF. In nucleotides, the CDR3 is TGTGCCAGCAGTGGGGCGACGAACACCGGGGAGCTGTTTTTT.

The chain is built from TRBV9 and TRBJ2-4; D assignment may be TRBD1 or TRBD2 (5 bases each). There are 16 residues in the CDR3. Trimming pared 3 bases from V and 1 base from J, leaving 14 bases between. Germline-derived CDR1 and CDR2 are SGDLS and YYNGEE. The CDR3 region has the DNA TGTGCCAGCAGCGCCGCTGGGGCGGGTGCCAAAAACATTCAGTACTTC. It yields the protein CASSAAGAGAKNIQYF. The entire variable domain, with the rest obtained from reference TRBV9 and TRBJ2-4, is as follows: DSGVTQTPKHLITATGQRVTLRCSPRSGDLSVYWYQQSLDQGLQFLIQYYNGEERAKGNILERFSAQQFPDLHSELNLSSLELGDSALYFCASSAAGAGAKNIQYFGAGTRLSVL.

The chain carries TRBV27 and TRBJ2-5; no clear D gene. CDR1 and CDR2 (germline): MNHEY, SMNVEV (reference sequence). Trimming stripped 3 bases from V and 7 bases from J, with 6 bases between. The CDR3 is made up of 11 amino acids. The CDR3 is CASSFAGTQYF. CDR3 nucleotides: TGTGCCAGCAGTTTCGCAGGGACCCAGTACTTC.

This clone came up once. The chain carries TRBV19 and TRBJ1-2; TRBD1 agrees at 8 bases. With V trimmed by 5 bases and J by 2 bases, 7 bases remained unmatched. The germline CDR1 and CDR2 sequences are LNHDA and SQIVND (reference sequence). The CDR3 spans 15 residues. The CDR3 reads CASSPRTGPNYGYTF. Here the CDR3 DNA reads TGTGCCAGTAGTCCTCGGACAGGGCCGAACTATGGCTACACCTTC.

The V call is TRBV28, the J call TRBJ1-1, with D possibly being TRBD1 (5 bases). The CDR3 is 15 amino acids. CDR1 and CDR2 from the germline V gene are MDHEN and SYDVKM. Trimming took off 5 bases at V and 1 base at J, with 14 bases between the two ends. DNA of the CDR3: TGTGCCAGCAGTCCTTCCGACAGCGGGAACACTGAAGCTTTCTTT. It translates to CASSPSDSGNTEAFF.

The rearrangement joins TRBV29-1 to TRBJ2-1, with TRBD2 identical over 8 bases. Germline V gene lookup returns CDR1 SQVTM and CDR2 ANQGSEA. This CDR3 has 15 residues. Trimming took 2 bases from V and 8 from J; bases not matched to a gene: 11. The CDR3 nucleotides read TGCAGCGTTGAAATGCCGGGACTAGATATAGATGAGCAGTTCTTC. Amino acid sequence: CSVEMPGLDIDEQFF.

This chain uses TRBV27 with TRBJ2-7; 11 bases map to TRBD1. Germline-derived CDR1 and CDR2 are MNHEY and SMNVEV (reference sequence). J was trimmed by 0 bases and V by 8 bases; bases with no gene match: 3. This CDR3 comprises 14 residues. The DNA for the CDR3 is TGTGCCAGCTTCGGGACAGGGGGCTCCTACGAGCAGTACTTC. Protein product: CASFGTGGSYEQYF.

The chain recombines TRBV27 with TRBJ2-3; 8 nucleotides agree with TRBD2. V was clipped by 4 bases and J by 2 bases; unmatched bases: 8. Germline loops: CDR1 MNHEY, CDR2 SMNVEV (reference sequence). The CDR3 is 16 residues long. In nucleotides, the CDR3 is TGTGCCAGCAGTTCAACCGGGACTAGTCCCACAGATACGCAGTATTTT. It codes for CASSSTGTSPTDTQYF.

This rearrangement joins TRBV27 to TRBJ2-3; D call uncertain. This CDR3 is 13 amino acids long. V lost 2 bases to trimming and J lost 3 bases, with 6 bases between them. Germline values: CDR1 MNHEY, CDR2 SMNVEV (reference sequence). The CDR3 bases are TGTGCCAGCAGTTTAAGGCTGACAGATACGCAGTATTTT. Protein: CASSLRLTDTQYF.

The sample holds a few counts of this clone. The chain couples TRBV6-4 to TRBJ2-3; a possible D gene is TRBD2 (5 bases). The V gene's germline CDR1 is MRHNA and CDR2 SNTAGT. Trimming removed 6 bases from V and 2 bases from J, with 9 bases in between. The CDR3 is made up of 13 amino acids. CDR3 residues: CASSARDTDTQYF. In DNA, the CDR3 is TGTGCCAGCAGCGCCCGGGACACAGATACGCAGTATTTT.

The rearrangement joins TRBV25-1 to TRBJ2-3, with 7 bases identical to TRBD2. V lost 1 base and J lost 6; bases outside the gene matches: 10. The germline V gene encodes CDR1 MGHDK and CDR2 SYGVNS. The CDR3 is made up of 16 amino acids. The CDR3 sequence: CASSELGLGDVDTQYF. For the CDR3, the DNA is TGTGCCAGCAGTGAATTAGGACTAGGGGATGTTGATACGCAGTATTTT.

The chain is built from TRBV19 and TRBJ2-1, with 8 bases that match TRBD2. The CDR3 is 13 residues long. V gave up 10 bases and J gave up 5 bases; unmatched junction bases: 7. The germline V gene encodes CDR1 LNHDA and CDR2 SQIVND (reference sequence). Here the CDR3 DNA reads TGTGCCACCTCGGGGCGGGGGGACAATGAGCAGTTCTTC. It encodes CATSGRGDNEQFF.

The CDR3 DNA reads TGTGCCAGCAGTTTAAGGGTTTCAACAGGGGAGATGAACTACAATGAGCAGTTCTTC. Its translation: CASSLRVSTGEMNYNEQFF. The rearrangement joins TRBV27 to TRBJ2-1; 7 positions agree with TRBD1. The V and J ends lost 2 bases and 3 bases, in that order; junction bases with no gene match: 16. Germline V gene lookup returns CDR1 MNHEY and CDR2 SMNVEV (reference sequence). The CDR3 contains 19 residues.

V gene TRBV30 combines with J gene TRBJ1-1; 7 nucleotides align to TRBD1. Germline trimming cut 5 bases from V and 3 bases from J; bases unmatched to any gene: 6. Germline CDR1 GTSNPN, CDR2 SVGIG (reference sequence). CDR3 length: 13 residues. The CDR3 DNA reads TGTGCCTGGGGGAGGGACAGTTACACTGAAGCTTTCTTT. Translation: CAWGRDSYTEAFF.

The chain joins TRBV11-2 to TRBJ2-5; D perhaps matches TRBD2 (6 bases). Germline CDR1 is SGHAT and CDR2 is FQNNGV. Trimming pared 5 bases from V and 1 base from J, leaving 11 bases between. The CDR3 has 14 residues. The CDR3 nucleotides are TGTGCCAGCAGCCAGGGACTCGTCCAAGAGACCCAGTACTTC. Its translation: CASSQGLVQETQYF.

This chain uses TRBV4-1 with TRBJ2-5, with no clear D. Per the germline V gene, CDR1 is MGHRA and CDR2 is YSYEKL. CDR3 size: 15 residues. V shed 4 bases and J shed 5 bases, with 17 bases lying between them. This CDR3 is CASSPGFYPWETQYF. Written as DNA, the CDR3 is TGCGCCAGCAGCCCCGGCTTTTATCCCTGGGAGACCCAGTACTTC.

The chain links TRBV9 to TRBJ2-2, with D perhaps TRBD1 (7 bases). CDR3 length: 16 amino acids. V was pared by 0 bases and J by 6 bases, with 15 bases between. Per germline, CDR1 SGDLS and CDR2 YYNGEE. The CDR3 loop reads CASSVEGQGGSGELFF. The CDR3 DNA reads TGTGCCAGCAGCGTAGAGGGGCAGGGGGGATCCGGGGAGCTGTTTTTT.

The chain uses TRBV11-1 and TRBJ2-7; D possibly corresponds to TRBD2 (5 bases). This CDR3 comprises 15 residues. Germline loops: CDR1 SGHAT, CDR2 FQDESV (reference sequence). With 2 bases removed from V and 0 bases from J, the gap between germline ends came to 11 bases. CDR3 coding DNA: TGTGCCAGCAGCTTATTCACGGGGAGCTCCTACGAGCAGTACTTC. Its protein product is CASSLFTGSSYEQYF.